The sequence of this T cell receptor (beta chain) was determined in a study of blood T cell repertoires in COVID-19. About the research overall: Some COVID-19 samples were acute and others convalescent; all came from the United States, Italy and Spain. PBMCs, B-cell-depleted T cells, or T cells were the source of the cDNA or gDNA that made up the material.

The authors' processing: How many nucleated cells were present was estimated from reference gene primer amplification. TCRdb's copy holds only in-frame clones and misses some; the assay was immunoSEQ multiplex PCR. The V and J calls and clone size were taken over from that table, and D and trimming were inferred from the DNA. Of tens of thousands of clones in the sample, around 84% were seen once. This clone was seen a few times. The CDR3 spans 15 residues. The J segment lost 7 bases and the V segment lost 2 bases, leaving 4 bases of the junction unmatched. Per germline, CDR1 LNHDA and CDR2 SQIVND (reference sequence).

This TCR was recovered from a man over 45 with acute or convalescent COVID-19. The genes are TRBV19 and TRBJ2-1, with TRBD2 matching 11 bases. Sequencing input: peripheral blood. The CDR3 region is CASSISASGRNEQFF. The CDR3, as DNA: TGTGCCAGTAGTATATCGGCTAGCGGGAGGAATGAGCAGTTCTTC.